These 28 T cell receptor beta chains came from one sample sequenced in a study of T cell responses to AZD1222 COVID-19 vaccine. Clones were sequenced by immunoSEQ multiplex PCR, and TCRdb holds only the in-frame ones, with some missing. The table records 150,000 or so clones, roughly 92% of them present only once. The material was peripheral blood, obtained 28 days after the second AZD1222 dose. These receptors all stem from an adult who received the AZD1222 COVID-19 vaccine.

The chain couples TRBV7-2 to TRBJ1-5; D remains unclear. This CDR3 has 13 amino acids. Germline loops: CDR1 SGHTA, CDR2 FQGNSA. The V end lost 2 bases, the J end lost 5 bases, and 7 bases lay between the germline ends. The DNA for the CDR3 is TGTGCCAGCAGCTTACAAAGTGATCAGCCCCAGCATTTT. Translated, it gives CASSLQSDQPQHF.

The J gene is TRBJ2-1, the V gene TRBV15; the match to TRBD1 covers 11 bases. V lost 0 bases to trimming and J lost 3 bases; unmatched junction nucleotides: 4. The CDR3 is made up of 17 amino acids. The germline gives CDR1 LNHNV, CDR2 YYDKDF (reference sequence). The CDR3 protein is CATSRDRGTGGYNEQFF. DNA for the CDR3: TGTGCCACCAGCAGAGATCGAGGGACAGGGGGCTACAATGAGCAGTTCTTC.

The V gene is TRBV5-1, the J gene TRBJ1-5; D remains ambiguous. The CDR3 extends over 15 amino acids. V lost 0 bases and J lost 1, with 8 bases in between. CDR1 and CDR2 (germline): SGHRS, YFSETQ. CDR3 sequence: CASSLEWGSNQPQHF. In DNA form, the CDR3 reads TGCGCCAGCAGCTTGGAGTGGGGAAGCAATCAGCCCCAGCATTTT. Full variable domain (outside the CDR3, taken from reference TRBV5-1 and TRBJ1-5): KAGVTQTPRYLIKTRGQQVTLSCSPISGHRSVSWYQQTPGQGLQFLFEYFSETQRNKGNFPGRFSGRQFSNSRSEMNVSTLELGDSALYLCASSLEWGSNQPQHFGDGTRLSIL.

The chain links TRBV2 to TRBJ1-2; no clear D. The CDR3 spans 12 residues. Germline V CDR1 and CDR2: SNHLY, FYNNEI. The V end lost 5 bases, the J end lost 2 bases, and 6 bases lay between the germline ends. The DNA of the CDR3 is TGTGCCAGCAGTCCTACCAACTATGGCTACACCTTC. Translated, it gives CASSPTNYGYTF.

The genes are TRBV27 and TRBJ2-1; the D gene is possibly TRBD2 (5 bases). In germline, CDR1 is MNHEY, CDR2 SMNVEV (reference sequence). Trimming removed 6 bases from V and 3 bases from J, with 15 bases in between. The length of the CDR3 is 15 residues. The CDR3 DNA sequence: TGTGCCAGCAGCTTGCCGGGATTGGTCTACAATGAGCAGTTCTTC. Translated: CASSLPGLVYNEQFF.

V usage is TRBV2 and J usage is TRBJ1-5; TRBD1 is a possible D gene (6 bases). The germline V gene has CDR1 SNHLY and CDR2 FYNNEI. The CDR3 has 15 amino acids. Trimming cost V 8 bases and J 4 bases, with 18 bases left between them. CDR3 DNA sequence: TGTGCCAGCGGGGTACGCGGGACACTTAATCAGCCCCAGCATTTT. Its translation: CASGVRGTLNQPQHF.

The genes are TRBV28 and TRBJ1-5; D is undetermined. This CDR3 is 16 amino acids long. With 6 bases removed from V and 7 bases from J, the gap between germline ends came to 22 bases. Germline V lookup: CDR1 MDHEN, CDR2 SYDVKM. Here the CDR3 DNA reads TGTGCCAGCAGAGTTTCCCCCCCCCTCGGGAACCAGCCCCAGCATTTT. It yields the protein CASRVSPPLGNQPQHF.

The chain uses TRBV27 and TRBJ1-1; 7 bases match TRBD1. From germline, CDR1 is MNHEY and CDR2 SMNVEV (reference sequence). Trimming cost V 6 bases and J 5 bases; bases outside gene matches: 6. This CDR3 contains 13 residues. DNA of the CDR3: TGTGCCAGCAGATCGACAGGGAGGACTGAAGCTTTCTTT. This codes for CASRSTGRTEAFF.

The rearrangement joins TRBV5-1 to TRBJ2-3; 11 bases align to TRBD2. Germline V gene sequence: CDR1 SGHRS, CDR2 YFSETQ. J gave up 5 bases and V 0 bases, and 5 bases lay outside the gene matches. This CDR3 contains 16 residues. The DNA of the CDR3 is TGCGCCAGCAGCTTGGCCGCCACTAGCGGGGGAGATACGCAGTATTTT. This codes for CASSLAATSGGDTQYF.

This clone showed up just once. The CDR3 region has the DNA TGTGCCAGCAAAACAGGGGGGTCTTTCTATAATTCACCCCTCCACTTT. It yields the protein CASKTGGSFYNSPLHF. The V call is TRBV28, the J call TRBJ1-6, with 8 bases aligning to TRBD1. The J segment lost 3 bases and the V segment lost 7 bases, leaving 8 bases of the junction unmatched. This CDR3 has 16 residues. Germline V gene lookup returns CDR1 MDHEN and CDR2 SYDVKM.

The J gene is TRBJ1-2, the V gene TRBV19; a possible D gene is TRBD1 (5 bases). This CDR3 region has 15 residues. Germline CDR1 LNHDA, CDR2 SQIVND (reference sequence). Trimming left V 4 bases short and J 7 bases short, with 19 bases between. CDR3 DNA: TGTGCCAGTAGTAAAAGTCAAGCAGGGCTCGGTGGCTACACCTTC. This encodes CASSKSQAGLGGYTF.

V and J are TRBV15 and TRBJ1-4; no clear D. This CDR3 spans 14 amino acids. Trimming pared 2 bases from V and 4 bases from J, leaving 8 bases between. Germline CDR1 LNHNV, CDR2 YYDKDF (reference sequence). The CDR3 here is CATSRRRGNEKLFF. In DNA, the CDR3 is TGTGCCACCAGCAGAAGGCGGGGTAATGAAAAACTGTTTTTT.

The CDR3 DNA follows: TGTGCCAGCAGCTTAGACAGAACCAGCACAGATACGCAGTATTTT. Translated, it gives CASSLDRTSTDTQYF. The chain employs TRBV7-9 and TRBJ2-3; D is uncertain. The CDR3 sequence is 15 residues long. Germline V gene lookup returns CDR1 SEHNR and CDR2 FQNEAQ (reference sequence). V lost 1 base and J lost 0, with 8 bases in between.

This rearrangement joins TRBV29-1 to TRBJ1-3; D uncertain. The CDR3 covers 13 residues. Germline loops: CDR1 SQVTM, CDR2 ANQGSEA. V gave up 2 bases and J gave up 3 bases, with 8 bases separating them. CDR3 in amino acids: CSVEFRNGNTIYF. The CDR3 DNA follows: TGCAGCGTTGAATTCCGAAATGGAAACACCATATATTTT.

The chain has TRBV27 and TRBJ1-1, with D maybe TRBD1 (6 bases). Trimming shortened V by 7 bases and J by 0 bases, and 15 bases separated the two germline ends. The CDR3 consists of 15 residues. In germline, CDR1 is MNHEY, CDR2 SMNVEV (reference sequence). CDR3 in DNA: TGTGCCAGCATTCGAGGGGGGGCAGTGAACACTGAAGCTTTCTTT. This gives the protein CASIRGGAVNTEAFF.

This clone was recorded only once. The J gene is TRBJ2-1, the V gene TRBV4-2; TRBD2 is a possible D gene (5 bases). V was pared by 0 bases and J by 11 bases, with 17 bases between. From germline, CDR1 is LGHNA and CDR2 YNFKEQ. The CDR3 loop spans 15 amino acids. CDR3 loop: CASSQESGSAAKQFF. CDR3 coding DNA: TGTGCCAGCAGCCAAGAGTCGGGATCGGCGGCGAAGCAGTTCTTC.

The chain recombines TRBV9 with TRBJ2-7; D tentatively fits TRBD1 or TRBD2 (5 bases each). The CDR3 length is 14 residues. CDR1 SGDLS and CDR2 YYNGEE come from the germline V gene. V was cut by 4 bases and J by 3 bases, with 14 bases left in between. The DNA of the CDR3 is TGTGCCAGCAGCTATGGACTGGGGGACTACGAGCAGTACTTC. This sequence encodes CASSYGLGDYEQYF.

The chain carries TRBV27 and TRBJ1-2; possible D gene TRBD1, 6 bases. Germline CDR1 reads MNHEY; CDR2 reads SMNVEV (reference sequence). V was cut by 5 bases and J by 3 bases, with 16 bases left in between. The CDR3 consists of 15 residues. The CDR3 DNA sequence: TGTGCCAGCAGTAGTACCAAGGCAGGGGACTATGGCTACACCTTC. As protein: CASSSTKAGDYGYTF.

The chain joins TRBV19 to TRBJ2-7; 9 bases agree with TRBD1. The CDR3 extends over 14 amino acids. V was clipped by 9 bases and J by 3 bases; unmatched bases: 9. The germline gives CDR1 LNHDA, CDR2 SQIVND (reference sequence). CDR3 region: CASSTGTGNYEQYF. CDR3 DNA sequence: TGTGCCAGCTCGACCGGGACAGGGAACTACGAGCAGTACTTC.

V is TRBV19 and J is TRBJ1-1; D gene uncertain. Trimming removed 6 bases at V and 1 base at J, with 12 bases between. Looked up from germline, CDR1 is LNHDA and CDR2 is SQIVND (reference sequence). This CDR3 contains 14 residues. In DNA, the CDR3 is TGTGCCAGTAGGGGGTTGCGATCGAACACTGAAGCTTTCTTT. Translated, it gives CASRGLRSNTEAFF.

The V gene is TRBV28, the J gene TRBJ1-2, with D possibly being TRBD1 (6 bases). Germline CDR1 reads MDHEN; CDR2 reads SYDVKM. Trimming shortened V by 2 bases and J by 1 base, and 11 bases separated the two germline ends. The CDR3 runs 15 residues. The CDR3 DNA reads as TGTGCCAGCAGTTTACGGGACACGAATAACTATGGCTACACCTTC. Its protein is CASSLRDTNNYGYTF.

V and J are TRBV7-2 and TRBJ1-3; D may be TRBD1 (6 bases). The germline CDR1 and CDR2 sequences are SGHTA and FQGNSA. The CDR3 totals 15 residues. Trimming left V 4 bases short and J 6 bases short, with 16 bases between. The CDR3 loop is CASSSHRAGENTIYF. CDR3 nucleotides: TGTGCCAGCAGCTCCCACAGGGCTGGGGAAAACACCATATATTTT.

This clone was seen only once. This sequence joins TRBV6-6 and TRBJ1-5; D remains ambiguous. Germline lookup yields CDR1 MNHNY and CDR2 SVGAGI (reference sequence). V was trimmed by 5 bases and J by 3 bases, leaving 11 bases between them. The CDR3 totals 14 residues. CDR3 loop: CASSPSEFNQPQHF. DNA for the CDR3: TGTGCCAGCAGTCCGAGCGAGTTCAATCAGCCCCAGCATTTT.

J is TRBJ1-2 and V is TRBV19, with 8 nucleotides matching TRBD1. V lost 6 bases and J lost 0; bases outside the gene matches: 6. The CDR3 runs to 15 residues. Germline values: CDR1 LNHDA, CDR2 SQIVND (reference sequence). The CDR3 protein is CASSGQGTSNYGYTF. As DNA, the CDR3 is TGTGCCAGTAGCGGACAGGGAACTTCTAACTATGGCTACACCTTC.

This clone has only one observation. The V and J genes are TRBV3-1 (or the pseudogene TRBV3-2) and TRBJ2-5; TRBD1 matches at 9 bases. CDR3 size: 13 residues. From germline, CDR1 is LGHDT and CDR2 YNNKEL (reference sequence). With V trimmed by 4 bases and J by 4 bases, 1 base remained unmatched. CDR3 DNA sequence: TGTGCCAGCAGCCGGGGACAGGGAGAGACCCAGTACTTC. Translation gives CASSRGQGETQYF.

The V gene is TRBV4-1, the J gene TRBJ2-1; the D gene could be TRBD1 or TRBD2 (5 bases each). Germline V gene lookup returns CDR1 MGHRA and CDR2 YSYEKL. There are 16 residues in the CDR3. Trimming took 3 bases from V and 5 from J, leaving 17 bases between them. The CDR3, as DNA: TGCGCCAGCAGCCAGGACCGGGACGAGACCGACAATGAGCAGTTCTTC. It translates to CASSQDRDETDNEQFF.

This clone was seen only a few times. The CDR3 DNA sequence: TGCGCCAGCAGCTTGGGCCCGATGACCTACGAGCAGTACTTC. It encodes CASSLGPMTYEQYF. This chain links TRBV5-1 with TRBJ2-7, with D hard to call. V was shortened by 0 bases and J by 2 bases, with 9 bases between the two germline ends. The CDR3 is 14 residues long. CDR1 is SGHRS, CDR2 YFSETQ, per germline. The complete variable domain, with remaining parts taken from reference TRBV5-1 and TRBJ2-7, reads KAGVTQTPRYLIKTRGQQVTLSCSPISGHRSVSWYQQTPGQGLQFLFEYFSETQRNKGNFPGRFSGRQFSNSRSEMNVSTLELGDSALYLCASSLGPMTYEQYFGPGTRLTVT.

The rearrangement links TRBV28 to TRBJ2-1, with 11 bases lining up with TRBD2. The CDR3 covers 17 residues. Germline values: CDR1 MDHEN, CDR2 SYDVKM. Trimming at V came to 5 bases and at J to 2 bases, leaving 8 bases not matched to a gene. As DNA, the CDR3 is TGTGCCAGCAGTAAATCGACTAGCGGGGTCCCCTACAATGAGCAGTTCTTC. Translating gives CASSKSTSGVPYNEQFF.